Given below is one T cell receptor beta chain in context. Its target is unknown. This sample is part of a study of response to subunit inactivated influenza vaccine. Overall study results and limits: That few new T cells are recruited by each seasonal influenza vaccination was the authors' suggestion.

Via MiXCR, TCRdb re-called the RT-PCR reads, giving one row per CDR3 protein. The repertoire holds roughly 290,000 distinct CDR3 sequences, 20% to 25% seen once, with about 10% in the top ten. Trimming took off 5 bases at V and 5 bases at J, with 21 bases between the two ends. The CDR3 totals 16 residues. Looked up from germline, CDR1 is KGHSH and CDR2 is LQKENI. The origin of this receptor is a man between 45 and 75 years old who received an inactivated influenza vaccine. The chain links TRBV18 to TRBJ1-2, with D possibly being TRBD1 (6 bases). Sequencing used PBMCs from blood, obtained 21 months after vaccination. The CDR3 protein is CASSSPLGQGRYGYTF. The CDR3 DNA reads TGTGCCAGCTCATCCCCCCTAGGGCAGGGGAGGTATGGCTACACCTTC.